This entry is about one T cell receptor (beta chain). What it recognizes is unknown. The authors reverse transcribed all of the isolated RNA, so sequencing captured expressed TCRB transcripts. Read counts averaged around 3.6 million for samples of naive, central memory and regulatory T cells. Assay used: immunoSEQ multiplex PCR; TCRdb lists only in-frame clones, some missing. The sample has approximately 240,000 clones; approximately 16% are singletons. The V gene lost 3 bases and the J gene lost 8 bases, with 11 bases spanning the gap. This CDR3 spans 13 amino acids. The germline gives CDR1 KGHSH, CDR2 LQKENI. Each of the sorted populations had a purity greater than 95%. The data were taken from a study of beta chain features in type 1 diabetes. Study-wide context: Patients shared similar age, gender and cell yields with healthy donors.

Study outcomes and limitations: Relative to healthy donors, patients appeared to have naive, central memory and Treg TCRB repertoires that were more similar. Across all four CD4+ subsets, people with type 1 diabetes showed modestly shorter TCRB CDR3s.

The sequence was obtained from a man in his thirties or forties with type 1 diabetes. The gene calls are TRBV18 and TRBJ2-4; D not resolved. Sequencing was carried out using naive CD4+ T cells from blood. CDR3 loop: CASSPREADIQYF. The CDR3 DNA is TGTGCCAGCTCACCTCGAGAAGCAGACATTCAGTACTTC.